The 32 T cell receptor beta chains reported below all come from one sample, sequenced in a study of identifying expanded T cells in peripheral blood. Only in-frame clones appear in the TCRdb table, and some are missing; sequencing was by immunoSEQ multiplex PCR. The sample records fewer than 130,000 clones, approximately 90% being singletons. Sequencing was performed on blood. The receptor source for this set is a person aged 18-70 years in good health.

The rearrangement joins TRBV28 to TRBJ2-7; D might be TRBD1 (5 bases). CDR1 is MDHEN and CDR2 is SYDVKM in the germline V gene. Trimming pared 5 bases from V and 3 bases from J, leaving 11 bases between. The CDR3 has 13 residues. The CDR3 region is CASSPPGNYEQYF. The CDR3 DNA follows: TGTGCCAGCAGTCCCCCAGGGAACTACGAGCAGTACTTC.

This chain links TRBV5-1 with TRBJ1-2; 8 bases map to TRBD1. There are 16 residues in the CDR3. The germline V gene has CDR1 SGHRS and CDR2 YFSETQ. J gave up 5 bases and V 4 bases, and 13 bases lay outside the gene matches. In DNA form, the CDR3 reads TGCGCCAGCAGCGACCCCGGGACAGGATTTGTTTATGGCTACACCTTC. It is translated as CASSDPGTGFVYGYTF.

The count of this clone is one. The chain uses TRBV4-3 and TRBJ2-5; 7 bases fit TRBD2. The junction had 8 bases not matched to a gene; V was cut back by 0 bases and J by 4 bases. The CDR3 consists of 16 residues. The germline gives CDR1 LGHNA, CDR2 YSLEER. CDR3 region: CASSQDRSAGRETQYF. CDR3 in DNA: TGCGCCAGCAGCCAAGACAGGTCAGCGGGGAGAGAGACCCAGTACTTC.

CDR3 sequence (DNA): TGCGCCAGCAGCCCGGCTTACGGCTACACCTTC. Translated: CASSPAYGYTF. The chain employs TRBV4-3 and TRBJ1-2; unclear D gene. The CDR3 extends over 11 amino acids. The germline V gene encodes CDR1 LGHNA and CDR2 YSLEER. Trimming removed 4 bases at V and 8 bases at J, with 8 bases between.

This chain connects TRBV15 to TRBJ2-7, with D perhaps TRBD1 (6 bases). Per germline, CDR1 LNHNV and CDR2 YYDKDF (reference sequence). V lost 1 base, J lost 5 bases, and 15 bases lay in between. This CDR3 region has 15 residues. Here the CDR3 DNA reads TGTGCCACCAGCAGAGCGACTACAGGGTTCCACGAGCAGTACTTC. This gives the protein CATSRATTGFHEQYF. Drawing the rest from reference TRBV15 and TRBJ2-7, the complete variable domain is DAMVIQNPRYQVTQFGKPVTLSCSQTLNHNVMYWYQQKSSQAPKLLFHYYDKDFNNEADTPDNFQSRRPNTSFCFLDIRSPGLGDTAMYLCATSRATTGFHEQYFGPGTRLTVT.

This chain uses TRBV28 with TRBJ2-6, with a weak D call TRBD1 (6 bases). Germline V gene sequence: CDR1 MDHEN, CDR2 SYDVKM. V lost 6 bases to trimming and J lost 0 bases, with 12 bases between them. CDR3 length equals 16 residues. The CDR3 region is CASSPGHLSGANVLTF. The DNA of the CDR3 is TGTGCCAGCAGCCCGGGACACCTCTCTGGGGCCAACGTCCTGACTTTC. The full variable domain, completed using reference TRBV28 and TRBJ2-6, is DVKVTQSSRYLVKRTGEKVFLECVQDMDHENMFWYRQDPGLGLRLIYFSYDVKMKEKGDIPEGYSVSREKKERFSLILESASTNQTSMYLCASSPGHLSGANVLTFGAGSRLTVL.

This chain connects TRBV7-2 to TRBJ2-2; no firm D call. Looked up from germline, CDR1 is SGHTA and CDR2 is FQGNSA. V dropped 4 bases and J dropped 4 bases, with 1 base sitting between them. CDR3 length equals 11 residues. The CDR3 coding sequence is TGTGCCAGCAGCTCCACCGGGGAGCTGTTTTTT. Protein: CASSSTGELFF.

V gene TRBV7-6 combines with J gene TRBJ2-1; 12 bases map to TRBD1. This CDR3 has 14 amino acids. Losses at the gene ends were 5 bases for V and 6 bases for J; bases not matched to a gene: 2. Germline CDR1 is SGHVS and CDR2 is FNYEAQ. The CDR3 sequence: CASSRDRGRNEQFF. The CDR3 DNA reads TGTGCCAGCAGCCGGGACAGGGGGCGCAATGAGCAGTTCTTC.

The DNA for the CDR3 is TGTGCCAGCAGCCGATTCATGGGGCCGGGGGGACAGCCCCAGCATTTT. This codes for CASSRFMGPGGQPQHF. The rearrangement joins TRBV5-6 to TRBJ1-5; a weak D match, TRBD1 (5 bases). Trimming cost V 4 bases and J 7 bases, with 21 bases left between them. The CDR3 has 16 residues. CDR1 and CDR2 (germline): SGHDT, YYEEEE.

The chain carries TRBV7-8 and TRBJ2-1, with D perhaps TRBD1 (6 bases). Germline CDR1 is SGHVS and CDR2 is FQNEAQ. The CDR3 runs 17 residues. With 4 bases removed from V and 0 bases from J, the gap between germline ends came to 16 bases. The CDR3 DNA is TGTGCCAGCAGCTATAGCAGACAGGCGAGCTCCTACAATGAGCAGTTCTTC. It yields the protein CASSYSRQASSYNEQFF.

The rearrangement uses TRBV19 and TRBJ1-1, with a weak D call TRBD1 (6 bases). Germline lookup yields CDR1 LNHDA and CDR2 SQIVND (reference sequence). CDR3 length: 12 residues. Deletions cut 5 bases from V and 7 bases from J, with 11 bases between. The CDR3 reads CASSLGGLEAFF. CDR3 sequence (DNA): TGTGCCAGTAGTCTCGGGGGCCTTGAAGCTTTCTTT. The whole variable domain, filled in from reference TRBV19 and TRBJ1-1, reads DGGITQSPKYLFRKEGQNVTLSCEQNLNHDAMYWYRQDPGQGLRLIYYSQIVNDFQKGDIAEGYSVSREKKESFPLTVTSAQKNPTAFYLCASSLGGLEAFFGQGTRLTVV.

CDR3 in DNA: TGTGCCAGCAGCTTAGCCCCCTCCCTCCGGGGTCGCGATGGCTACACCTTC. Translation: CASSLAPSLRGRDGYTF. The rearrangement uses TRBV7-6 and TRBJ1-2, with D unresolved. V lost 0 bases, J lost 6 bases, and 20 bases lay in between. Germline CDR1 SGHVS, CDR2 FNYEAQ. The CDR3 contains 17 residues. Based on the CDR3 plus reference TRBV7-6 and TRBJ1-2, the full variable domain is GAGVSQSPRYKVTKRGQDVALRCDPISGHVSLYWYRQALGQGPEFLTYFNYEAQQDKSGLPNDRFSAERPEGSISTLTIQRTEQRDSAMYRCASSLAPSLRGRDGYTFGSGTRLTVV.

This clone was observed once. V gene TRBV28 combines with J gene TRBJ1-6; D may be TRBD1 (5 bases). This CDR3 is 18 amino acids long. V was pared by 3 bases and J by 8 bases, with 23 bases between. The germline V gene has CDR1 MDHEN and CDR2 SYDVKM. The CDR3 loop is CASSFWQGKWSWYSPLHF. The DNA of the CDR3 is TGTGCCAGCAGTTTTTGGCAGGGTAAATGGTCGTGGTATTCACCCCTCCACTTT. Based on the CDR3 plus reference TRBV28 and TRBJ1-6, the full variable domain is DVKVTQSSRYLVKRTGEKVFLECVQDMDHENMFWYRQDPGLGLRLIYFSYDVKMKEKGDIPEGYSVSREKKERFSLILESASTNQTSMYLCASSFWQGKWSWYSPLHFGNGTRLTVT.

The V and J genes are TRBV7-9 and TRBJ2-7; 8 bases map to TRBD2. The germline CDR1 and CDR2 sequences are SEHNR and FQNEAQ (reference sequence). With 5 bases clipped from V and 5 bases from J, the junction kept 2 bases outside the gene matches. The CDR3 extends over 12 amino acids. The CDR3 loop is CASSGTRNEQYF. In nucleotides, the CDR3 is TGTGCCAGCAGCGGGACTAGAAACGAGCAGTACTTC.

The chain couples TRBV30 to TRBJ2-1; D is undetermined. This CDR3 contains 13 residues. The V gene lost 5 bases and the J gene lost 2 bases, with 10 bases spanning the gap. Germline V gives CDR1 GTSNPN, CDR2 SVGIG (reference sequence). Here the CDR3 DNA reads TGTGCCTGGGGGTGGGGAACCTACAATGAGCAGTTCTTC. This translates into CAWGWGTYNEQFF.

The chain combines TRBV7-2 with TRBJ1-2; 10 bases fit TRBD1. Germline lookup yields CDR1 SGHTA and CDR2 FQGNSA. The CDR3 spans 13 residues. V was clipped by 5 bases and J by 8 bases; unmatched bases: 5. CDR3 nucleotides: TGTGCCAGCAGCCCTTCGACAGGGGGCGGCTACACCTTC. This sequence encodes CASSPSTGGGYTF.

The chain uses TRBV19 and TRBJ2-5, with a tentative D call TRBD1 (5 bases). Trimming took off 6 bases at V and 5 bases at J, with 10 bases between the two ends. CDR3 size: 12 residues. Germline CDR1 LNHDA, CDR2 SQIVND (reference sequence). The CDR3 nucleotides read TGTGCCAGTAGGGGGCGGTTCGAGACCCAGTACTTC. This gives the protein CASRGRFETQYF.

This chain connects TRBV21-1 to TRBJ2-1; TRBD2, the D gene given by the table, was not confirmed from the DNA. TRBV21-1 is a known pseudogene. The CDR3 contains 17 residues. The CDR3 bases are TGTGCCAGCAGCTCTAATAGCGGGGGCGATTCCTACAATGAGCAGTTCTTC. Encoded protein: CASSSNSGGDSYNEQFF.

This clone occurred a few times. This rearrangement joins TRBV7-2 to TRBJ1-2; the match to TRBD1 covers 7 bases. J lost 8 bases, V lost 8 bases, and 11 bases had no gene match. The CDR3 consists of 13 residues. Per germline, CDR1 SGHTA and CDR2 FQGNSA. In DNA, the CDR3 is TGTGCCAGCTCCCAACAGGGGAAAGACGGCTACACCTTC. Translating gives CASSQQGKDGYTF.

The genes are TRBV4-3 and TRBJ1-5; 7 bases match TRBD1. The trim removed 4 bases at V and 6 bases at J, leaving 9 bases unmatched. CDR1 is LGHNA, CDR2 YSLEER, per germline. The CDR3 covers 15 residues. CDR3 region: CASSRQTGDRQPQHF. DNA of the CDR3: TGCGCCAGCAGCCGGCAAACAGGGGACCGTCAGCCCCAGCATTTT.

The chain couples TRBV7-9 to TRBJ1-1; a weak D match, TRBD1 (5 bases). The V and J ends lost 1 base and 7 bases respectively, with 13 bases between them. CDR1 SEHNR and CDR2 FQNEAQ come from the germline V gene (reference sequence). This CDR3 has 14 amino acids. The CDR3 region is CASSLGQPGREAFF. CDR3 sequence (DNA): TGTGCCAGCAGCTTAGGACAGCCAGGGCGTGAAGCTTTCTTT.

In DNA, the CDR3 is TGTGCCACCAGCAGGGGACAGATTCAAGAGACCCAGTACTTC. Translated, it gives CATSRGQIQETQYF. This rearrangement joins TRBV15 to TRBJ2-5, with 7 bases aligning to TRBD1. Per the germline V gene, CDR1 is LNHNV and CDR2 is YYDKDF (reference sequence). Trimming at V came to 3 bases and at J to 2 bases, leaving 3 bases not matched to a gene. This CDR3 is built from 14 residues.

This rearrangement joins TRBV27 to TRBJ1-2; TRBD1 matches at 7 bases. The V segment lost 4 bases and the J segment 8 bases; nucleotides outside the gene matches: 7. The CDR3 has 13 amino acids. The germline V gene has CDR1 MNHEY and CDR2 SMNVEV (reference sequence). The CDR3 DNA reads TGTGCCAGCAGTTCAGGGGCAGGGGGGGGCTACACCTTC. This encodes CASSSGAGGGYTF.

The chain combines TRBV6-5 with TRBJ1-1, with a weak D call TRBD1 (6 bases). CDR1 and CDR2 (germline): MNHEY, SVGAGI. This CDR3 has 14 amino acids. V was trimmed by 4 bases and J by 3 bases, leaving 12 bases between them. The CDR3 coding sequence is TGTGCCAGCAGTTTCGAGACAGGTTACACTGAAGCTTTCTTT. It encodes CASSFETGYTEAFF.

The rearrangement links TRBV4-1 to TRBJ2-3; D might be TRBD1 or TRBD2, each matching 5 bases. V gave up 1 base and J gave up 0 bases, with 14 bases separating them. CDR3 length: 17 amino acids. The germline CDR1 and CDR2 sequences are MGHRA and YSYEKL. CDR3 nucleotide sequence: TGCGCCAGCAGCCAAGTTGCCGGGGCATCAAGCACAGATACGCAGTATTTT. Encoded protein: CASSQVAGASSTDTQYF.

The chain links TRBV4-2 to TRBJ2-1; the match to TRBD1 covers 8 bases. The CDR3 is 15 amino acids. The germline CDR1 and CDR2 sequences are LGHNA and YNFKEQ. V was pared by 4 bases and J by 0 bases, with 2 bases of the junction left unmatched. The CDR3 is CASSLRGRSYNEQFF. The CDR3 DNA reads as TGTGCCAGCAGCCTCAGGGGGCGCTCCTACAATGAGCAGTTCTTC.

The chain joins TRBV27 to TRBJ1-3; D is unclear. The germline V and J ends were trimmed by 5 bases and 4 bases, with 15 bases remaining between them. This CDR3 is built from 15 residues. Germline CDR1 reads MNHEY; CDR2 reads SMNVEV (reference sequence). Here the CDR3 reads CASSRDRRAGNTIYF. The CDR3 DNA sequence: TGTGCCAGCAGTCGCGATCGCCGTGCCGGAAACACCATATATTTT.

The chain combines TRBV5-6 with TRBJ1-4; D is unclear. Germline CDR1 is SGHDT and CDR2 is YYEEEE. V was shortened by 0 bases and J by 8 bases, with 8 bases between the two germline ends. The CDR3 runs to 13 residues. The CDR3 spells CASSLDLTEKLFF. As DNA, the CDR3 is TGTGCCAGCAGCTTGGATCTTACGGAAAAACTGTTTTTT.

V and J are TRBV19 and TRBJ1-5; D uncertain. The CDR3 covers 13 residues. V lost 10 bases and J 0 bases, leaving 10 bases between the germline ends. Germline V gene lookup returns CDR1 LNHDA and CDR2 SQIVND (reference sequence). Here the CDR3 reads CATATVSNQPQHF. CDR3 sequence (DNA): TGTGCCACAGCTACGGTTAGCAATCAGCCCCAGCATTTT.

There are a few counts of this clone. The chain has TRBV5-6 and TRBJ2-3; D tentatively fits TRBD1 or TRBD2 (5 bases each). Trimming removed 6 bases from V and 1 base from J, with 9 bases in between. In germline, CDR1 is SGHDT, CDR2 YYEEEE. The CDR3 runs 13 residues. The CDR3 reads CASNWGRTDTQYF. The CDR3, as DNA: TGTGCCAGCAACTGGGGACGCACAGATACGCAGTATTTT.

This clone was detected only once. The CDR3 sequence is CASSPNYGRTSWVDEQYF. The CDR3 coding sequence is TGCGCCAGCAGCCCCAATTACGGCCGGACTAGTTGGGTCGACGAGCAGTACTTC. V is TRBV5-1 and J is TRBJ2-7, with 7 bases fitting TRBD2. CDR1 SGHRS and CDR2 YFSETQ come from the germline V gene. The CDR3 consists of 18 residues. The V segment lost 4 bases and the J segment 5 bases; nucleotides outside the gene matches: 21.

V is TRBV28 and J is TRBJ2-5; D remains ambiguous. Trimming left V 3 bases short and J 4 bases short, with 9 bases between. The CDR3 is made up of 13 amino acids. Germline-derived CDR1 and CDR2 are MDHEN and SYDVKM. Here the CDR3 DNA reads TGTGCCAGCAGTTTTCTGACACCAGAGACCCAGTACTTC. This encodes CASSFLTPETQYF.